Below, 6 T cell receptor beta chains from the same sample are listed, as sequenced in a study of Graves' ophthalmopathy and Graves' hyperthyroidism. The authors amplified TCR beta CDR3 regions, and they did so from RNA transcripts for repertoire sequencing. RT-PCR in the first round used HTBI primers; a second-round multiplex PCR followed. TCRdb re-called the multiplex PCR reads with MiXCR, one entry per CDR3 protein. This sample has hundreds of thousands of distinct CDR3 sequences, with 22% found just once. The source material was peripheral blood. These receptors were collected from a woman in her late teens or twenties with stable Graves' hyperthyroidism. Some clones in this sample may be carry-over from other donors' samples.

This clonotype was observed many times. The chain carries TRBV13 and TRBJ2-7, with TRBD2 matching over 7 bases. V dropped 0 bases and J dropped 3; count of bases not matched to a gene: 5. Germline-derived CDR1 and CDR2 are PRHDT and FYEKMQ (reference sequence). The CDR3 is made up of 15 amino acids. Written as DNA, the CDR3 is TGTGCCAGCAGCTTAGGCGGACTAGGTGGCTACGAGCAGTACTTC. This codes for CASSLGGLGGYEQYF.

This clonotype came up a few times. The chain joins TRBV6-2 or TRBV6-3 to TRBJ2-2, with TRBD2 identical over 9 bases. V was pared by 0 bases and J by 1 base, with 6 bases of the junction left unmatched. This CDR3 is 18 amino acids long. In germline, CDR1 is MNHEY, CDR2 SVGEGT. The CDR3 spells CASSYSGLARLNTGELFF. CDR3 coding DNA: TGTGCCAGCAGTTACTCAGGACTAGCGAGACTGAACACCGGGGAGCTGTTTTTT.

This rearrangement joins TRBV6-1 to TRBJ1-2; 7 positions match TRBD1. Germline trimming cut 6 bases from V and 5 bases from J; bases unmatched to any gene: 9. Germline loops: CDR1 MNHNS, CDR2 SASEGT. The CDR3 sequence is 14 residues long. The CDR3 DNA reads TGTGCCAGCAGATCCGGGACAGTGGGGTATGGCTACACCTTC. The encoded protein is CASRSGTVGYGYTF.

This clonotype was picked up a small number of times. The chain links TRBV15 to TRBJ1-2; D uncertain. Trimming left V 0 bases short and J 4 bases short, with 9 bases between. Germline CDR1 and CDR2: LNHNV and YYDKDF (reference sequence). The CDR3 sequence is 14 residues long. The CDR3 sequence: CATSREATGYGYTF. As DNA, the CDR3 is TGTGCCACCAGCAGAGAAGCTACTGGCTATGGCTACACCTTC.

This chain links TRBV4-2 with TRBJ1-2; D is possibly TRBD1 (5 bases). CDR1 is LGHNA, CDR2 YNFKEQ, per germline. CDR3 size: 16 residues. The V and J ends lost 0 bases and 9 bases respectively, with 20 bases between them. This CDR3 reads CASSQDLVRQSSSYTF. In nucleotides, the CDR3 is TGTGCCAGCAGCCAAGATCTCGTCAGACAGTCCTCAAGCTACACCTTC.

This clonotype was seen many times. This chain's CDR3 is CASSLSRQAPYGYTF. The CDR3 coding sequence is TGTGCCAGCAGTTTATCCCGACAGGCCCCCTATGGCTACACCTTC. V and J are TRBV28 and TRBJ1-2; the D gene is possibly TRBD1 (6 bases). V was trimmed by 1 base and J by 4 bases, leaving 13 bases between them. Germline V gene data show CDR1 as MDHEN and CDR2 as SYDVKM. The CDR3 covers 15 residues.